Below, 8 T cell receptor beta chains from the same sample are listed, as sequenced in a study of cytomegalovirus exposure and HLA in healthy donors. Primers: 60 Vbeta forward and 13 Jbeta reverse. Sequenced by immunoSEQ multiplex PCR; TCRdb stores in-frame clones only, minus some. The sample contains about 190,000 clones, 82% of which appear only once. The sample was PBMCs. Receptors were obtained from a woman aged 18 to 35 in good health and CMV-seronegative.

As to this clone: The junction differs from germline at one of its ends, possibly a read error. The chain uses TRBV7-9 and TRBJ1-1; D ambiguous. This CDR3 has 12 residues. CDR1 and CDR2 from the germline V gene are SEHNR and FQNEAQ (reference sequence). The CDR3 reads CSSQRMGTEAFF. DNA for the CDR3: TGTTCCAGCCAGCGGATGGGGACTGAAGCTTTCTTT. Drawing the rest from reference TRBV7-9 and TRBJ1-1, the complete variable domain is DTGVSQNPRHKITKRGQNVTFRCDPISEHNRLYWYRQTLGQGPEFLTYFQNEAQLEKSRLLSDRFSAERPKGSFSTLEIQRTEQGDSAMYLCSSQRMGTEAFFGQGTRLTVV.

J is TRBJ2-5 and V is TRBV28; the match to TRBD2 covers 12 bases. The CDR3 runs 14 residues. Trimming took 7 bases from V and 5 from J; bases not matched to a gene: 5. Germline values: CDR1 MDHEN, CDR2 SYDVKM. This chain's CDR3 is CASTSSGRAETQYF. CDR3 DNA sequence: TGTGCCAGCACCTCTAGCGGGAGGGCTGAGACCCAGTACTTC.

This clone was seen more than once but under ten times. Here the CDR3 DNA reads TGTGCCAGCTACGGGACAGGGGATGGCTACACCTTC. Translated, it gives CASYGTGDGYTF. The V and J genes are TRBV2 and TRBJ1-2, with 10 bases fitting TRBD1. In germline, CDR1 is SNHLY, CDR2 FYNNEI. V lost 8 bases to trimming and J lost 6 bases; unmatched junction nucleotides: 3. The CDR3 is 12 residues long. Supplemented by reference TRBV2 and TRBJ1-2, the full variable domain reads EPEVTQTPSHQVTQMGQEVILRCVPISNHLYFYWYRQILGQKVEFLVSFYNNEISEKSEIFDDQFSVERPDGSNFTLKIRSTKLEDSAMYFCASYGTGDGYTFGSGTRLTVV.

The V call is TRBV19, the J call TRBJ1-4; D gene unclear. CDR3 size: 12 residues. CDR1 and CDR2 from the germline V gene are LNHDA and SQIVND (reference sequence). V was pared by 7 bases and J by 4 bases, with 7 bases between. The CDR3 DNA is TGTGCCAGTAACGGGTTTAATGAAAAACTGTTTTTT. Translating it yields CASNGFNEKLFF.

CDR3 sequence: CASRYRAGSYNEQFF. CDR3 nucleotide sequence: TGTGCCAGCAGATACAGGGCCGGCTCCTACAATGAGCAGTTCTTC. V and J are TRBV28 and TRBJ2-1; tentative D call: TRBD1 (6 bases). Germline CDR1 reads MDHEN; CDR2 reads SYDVKM. V dropped 6 bases and J dropped 0 bases, with 12 bases sitting between them. The CDR3 sequence is 15 residues long.

The V and J genes are TRBV27 and TRBJ2-3; TRBD2 agrees at 7 bases. V shed 6 bases, J shed 3 bases, and the junction held 12 bases outside the gene matches. There are 16 residues in the CDR3. CDR1 and CDR2 (germline): MNHEY, SMNVEV (reference sequence). The CDR3 nucleotides are TGTGCCAGCAGGGGAGCTCCAGCGGGATCGACAGATACGCAGTATTTT. This encodes CASRGAPAGSTDTQYF.

The rearrangement links TRBV6-6 to TRBJ1-4; TRBD1 agrees at 7 bases. The germline CDR1 and CDR2 sequences are MNHNY and SVGAGI (reference sequence). V lost 6 bases and J lost 8; bases outside the gene matches: 6. The CDR3 extends over 13 amino acids. CDR3 loop: CASRTGDVEKLFF. The DNA of the CDR3 is TGTGCCAGCAGAACAGGGGATGTGGAAAAACTGTTTTTT.

The chain uses TRBV18 and TRBJ2-5; D is unclear. V lost 3 bases, J lost 2 bases, and 10 bases lay in between. Germline-derived CDR1 and CDR2 are KGHSH and LQKENI. This CDR3 comprises 14 residues. CDR3 region: CASSPATEQETQYF. The CDR3 region has the DNA TGTGCCAGCTCACCTGCGACGGAGCAAGAGACCCAGTACTTC.